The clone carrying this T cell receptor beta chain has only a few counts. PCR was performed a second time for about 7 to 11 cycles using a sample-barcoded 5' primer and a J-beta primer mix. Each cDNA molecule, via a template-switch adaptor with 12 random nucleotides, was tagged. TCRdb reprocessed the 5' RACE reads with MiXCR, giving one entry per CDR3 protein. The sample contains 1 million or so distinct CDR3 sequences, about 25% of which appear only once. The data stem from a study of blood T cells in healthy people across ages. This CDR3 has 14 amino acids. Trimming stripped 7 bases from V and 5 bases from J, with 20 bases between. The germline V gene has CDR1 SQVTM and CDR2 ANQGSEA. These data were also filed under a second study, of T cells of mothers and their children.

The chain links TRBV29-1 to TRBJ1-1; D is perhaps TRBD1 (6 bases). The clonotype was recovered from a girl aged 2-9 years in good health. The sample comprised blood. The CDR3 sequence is CSARRGGGETEAFF. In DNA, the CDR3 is TGCAGCGCGAGAAGAGGGGGAGGCGAGACTGAAGCTTTCTTT.